This T cell receptor (beta chain) was sequenced in a study of shared clonotypes between healthy human individuals. Whole-study results and caveats: Compared with memory subsets, naive subsets generally had larger estimated richness. Non-shared clonotypes had lower generation probabilities than those shared by all four donors.

Concerning this clone: Its antigen remains unknown.

CDR1 and CDR2 from the germline V gene are SGHTA and FQGTGA. Trimming left V 2 bases short and J 0 bases short, with 8 bases between. This CDR3 is 16 amino acids long. Measured with immunoSEQ multiplex PCR; TCRdb has only the in-frame clones, and not every one. The sample contains over a million clones, approximately 97% of which appear only once. The specimen was naive CD4+ T cells sorted from blood. Described subset: CD45RA+ positively selected. The clonotype comes from a man aged 30 to 39 in good health. The genes are TRBV7-3 and TRBJ2-6, with D perhaps matching TRBD1 (5 bases). CDR3 in amino acids: CASSLQGSSGANVLTF. The CDR3 DNA follows: TGTGCCAGCAGCTTACAGGGCAGCTCTGGGGCCAACGTCCTGACTTTC.